Below are 16 T cell receptor beta chains sequenced from a single sample in a study of T cell responses to AZD1222 COVID-19 vaccine. Using immunoSEQ multiplex PCR, the repertoire was profiled, and TCRdb retains in-frame clones only, with some absent. The repertoire includes hundreds of thousands of clones, around 93% of them detected once, and 1% sits in the top ten. The specimen comprised peripheral blood, sampled on day 0 of MenACWY control vaccination. These TCRs come from an adult in good health.

The chain combines TRBV18 with TRBJ2-7; D is uncertain. Germline loops: CDR1 KGHSH, CDR2 LQKENI. The CDR3 sequence is 11 residues long. V was clipped by 8 bases and J by 3 bases, with 8 bases between them. The DNA for the CDR3 is TGTGCCAGCACAGATTTCTACGAGCAGTACTTC. Translating gives CASTDFYEQYF.

Worth noting for this clone: One end of the junction varies from germline; a read error may be responsible. The V gene is TRBV7-2, the J gene TRBJ2-7, with 8 bases matching TRBD1. The CDR3 is made up of 17 amino acids. The germline CDR1 and CDR2 sequences are SGHTA and FQGNSA. The CDR3 here is CASSPPSSGGASSEQYF. The CDR3 DNA sequence: TGTGCCAGCAGCCCCCCCTCCTCAGGGGGCGCCTCCTCCGAGCAGTACTTC.

This chain joins TRBV7-3 and TRBJ1-2; TRBD1 is a possible D gene (5 bases). This CDR3 region has 14 residues. Germline V gene lookup returns CDR1 SGHTA and CDR2 FQGTGA. Trimming pared 2 bases from V and 0 bases from J, leaving 7 bases between. CDR3 in amino acids: CASSLGGSNYGYTF. CDR3 DNA: TGTGCCAGCAGCTTAGGGGGATCTAACTATGGCTACACCTTC.

The chain recombines TRBV10-1 with TRBJ2-3; 7 bases are shared with TRBD2. This CDR3 has 14 residues. The germline gives CDR1 WNHNN, CDR2 SYGVQD (reference sequence). Trimming removed 4 bases from V and 4 bases from J; junction bases left unmatched: 5. The CDR3 protein is CASSGNSGADTQYF. In DNA form, the CDR3 reads TGCGCCAGCAGTGGAAACAGCGGGGCAGATACGCAGTATTTT.

The rearrangement links TRBV5-4 to TRBJ1-1; possible D gene TRBD1, 6 bases. Germline V gene lookup returns CDR1 SGHNT and CDR2 YYREEE (reference sequence). This CDR3 spans 16 amino acids. V lost 0 bases and J 4 bases, leaving 16 bases between the germline ends. The CDR3: CASSLGGRGGSTEAFF. The CDR3 coding sequence is TGTGCCAGCAGCTTGGGGGGACGAGGGGGGAGCACTGAAGCTTTCTTT.

The chain joins TRBV28 to TRBJ1-5, with no clear D. V was cut by 4 bases and J by 5 bases, with 12 bases left in between. Germline V lookup: CDR1 MDHEN, CDR2 SYDVKM. The length of the CDR3 is 14 residues. In DNA, the CDR3 is TGTGCCAGCAGTTATGGTGGGAGTCATCAGCCCCAGCATTTT. It yields the protein CASSYGGSHQPQHF.

The genes are TRBV30 and TRBJ2-2; a weak D match, TRBD2 (6 bases). In germline, CDR1 is GTSNPN, CDR2 SVGIG (reference sequence). Trimming removed 5 bases from V and 5 bases from J, with 15 bases in between. The length of the CDR3 is 14 residues. CDR3 DNA: TGTGCCTGGGGAGGATGGGGGGTTACCGGGGAGCTGTTTTTT. Encoded protein: CAWGGWGVTGELFF.

The rearrangement joins TRBV3-1 (or the pseudogene TRBV3-2) to TRBJ2-7; 7 positions agree with TRBD2. The CDR3 is 14 amino acids. V shed 4 bases, J shed 2 bases, and the junction held 5 bases outside the gene matches. Per the germline V gene, CDR1 is LGHDT and CDR2 is YNNKEL (reference sequence). CDR3 region: CASSPGRGAYEQYF. CDR3 bases: TGTGCCAGCAGCCCAGGACGGGGGGCCTACGAGCAGTACTTC.

This chain links TRBV7-8 with TRBJ1-5; D not resolved. Germline assignment: CDR1 SGHVS and CDR2 FQNEAQ. Trimming stripped 4 bases from V and 0 bases from J, with 10 bases between. The CDR3 has 15 amino acids. CDR3 sequence: CASSSHGNSNQPQHF. CDR3 bases: TGTGCCAGCAGCTCCCACGGGAATAGCAATCAGCCCCAGCATTTT.

This chain connects TRBV19 to TRBJ1-2, with D possibly being TRBD1 (5 bases). V lost 5 bases and J lost 3, with 13 bases in between. CDR3 length: 14 amino acids. The germline gives CDR1 LNHDA, CDR2 SQIVND (reference sequence). The CDR3 coding sequence is TGTGCCAGTAGTCCTCCCGGGACGTACTATGGCTACACCTTC. Its protein product is CASSPPGTYYGYTF.

The chain links TRBV3-1 (or the pseudogene TRBV3-2) to TRBJ1-1; no reliable D call. Germline CDR1 is LGHDT and CDR2 is YNNKEL (reference sequence). The CDR3 has 15 amino acids. Trimming removed 4 bases at V and 0 bases at J, with 12 bases between. CDR3 nucleotide sequence: TGTGCCAGCAGCCTTCAGACAAACCTGAACACTGAAGCTTTCTTT. It specifies CASSLQTNLNTEAFF.

J is TRBJ2-7 and V is TRBV6-2 or TRBV6-3; D is ambiguous. Germline values: CDR1 MNHEY, CDR2 SVGEGT. The CDR3 spans 13 residues. The V gene lost 3 bases and the J gene lost 0 bases, with 6 bases spanning the gap. The CDR3 region is CASSYHVSYEQYF. CDR3 in DNA: TGTGCCAGCAGTTATCACGTCTCCTACGAGCAGTACTTC.

The gene calls are TRBV5-1 and TRBJ1-1; D is possibly TRBD1 (6 bases). Germline V gene data show CDR1 as SGHRS and CDR2 as YFSETQ. The CDR3 runs to 15 residues. Trimming cost V 4 bases and J 1 base, with 14 bases left between them. CDR3 region: CASSPRGGTNTEAFF. CDR3 bases: TGCGCCAGCAGCCCAAGGGGGGGTACGAACACTGAAGCTTTCTTT.

The chain is built from TRBV7-2 and TRBJ2-2; D not resolved. The CDR3 contains 15 residues. The germline V and J ends were trimmed by 2 bases and 2 bases, with 9 bases remaining between them. Per germline, CDR1 SGHTA and CDR2 FQGNSA. The CDR3 bases are TGTGCCAGCAGCTTAATGCGTGGTAACACCGGGGAGCTGTTTTTT. Its protein is CASSLMRGNTGELFF.

The chain has TRBV5-1 and TRBJ2-7, with 9 bases identical to TRBD1. The CDR3 is 14 amino acids. Germline-derived CDR1 and CDR2 are SGHRS and YFSETQ. V lost 2 bases, J lost 6 bases, and 6 bases stayed unmatched. The CDR3 DNA is TGCGCCAGCAGCTTATGGACAGGGGTTAGCGAGCAGTACTTC. Residues: CASSLWTGVSEQYF.

The chain uses TRBV2 and TRBJ1-5; the D is unclear. This CDR3 is built from 14 residues. Trimming removed 5 bases from V and 0 bases from J, with 8 bases in between. Germline CDR1 reads SNHLY; CDR2 reads FYNNEI. DNA of the CDR3: TGTGCCAGCAGTAAGGGCTATAGCAATCAGCCCCAGCATTTT. This sequence encodes CASSKGYSNQPQHF.